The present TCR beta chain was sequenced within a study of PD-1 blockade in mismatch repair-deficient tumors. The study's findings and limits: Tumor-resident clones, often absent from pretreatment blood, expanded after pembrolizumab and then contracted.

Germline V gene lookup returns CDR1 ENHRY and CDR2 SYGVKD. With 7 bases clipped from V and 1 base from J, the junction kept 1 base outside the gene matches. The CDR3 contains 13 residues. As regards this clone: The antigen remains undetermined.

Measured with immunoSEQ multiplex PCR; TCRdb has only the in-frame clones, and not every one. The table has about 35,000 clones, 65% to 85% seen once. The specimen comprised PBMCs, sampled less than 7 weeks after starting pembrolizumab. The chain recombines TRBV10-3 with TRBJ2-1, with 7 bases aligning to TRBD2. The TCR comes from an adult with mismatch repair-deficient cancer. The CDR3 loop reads CAIMGGSYNEQFF. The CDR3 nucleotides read TGTGCCATCATGGGGGGGTCCTACAATGAGCAGTTCTTC.